Listed here are 14 T cell receptor beta chains from one sample, sequenced in a study of Tregs in tolerant kidney transplant recipients. Clones were read by immunoSEQ multiplex PCR, and TCRdb kept only the in-frame ones, dropping some. This table has 75,000 to 95,000 clones, 85% to 95% appearing once. The specimen sequenced was CD8+ T cells from blood. These receptor sequences come from a human donor in good health.

The chain has TRBV6-1 and TRBJ2-3; 11 bases are a match to TRBD2. The V gene's germline CDR1 is MNHNS and CDR2 SASEGT. This CDR3 comprises 17 residues. The trim removed 3 bases at V and 6 bases at J, leaving 11 bases unmatched. The CDR3 here is CASSEVAGGQVPDTQYF. In nucleotides, the CDR3 is TGTGCCAGCAGTGAGGTAGCGGGGGGGCAGGTCCCGGATACGCAGTATTTT.

The J gene is TRBJ1-2, the V gene TRBV6-4, with 9 bases aligning to TRBD1. Germline V lookup: CDR1 MRHNA, CDR2 SNTAGT. The CDR3 is 15 residues long. The V segment lost 2 bases and the J segment 2 bases; nucleotides outside the gene matches: 3. This chain's CDR3 is CASSDGTGRNYGYTF. CDR3 DNA: TGTGCCAGCAGTGACGGGACAGGGAGGAACTATGGCTACACCTTC.

This chain connects TRBV5-8 to TRBJ2-7; D gene unclear. Germline V lookup: CDR1 SGHTS, CDR2 YDEGEE. The CDR3 has 12 amino acids. CDR3 sequence reads: CASGFALYEQYF. In DNA, the CDR3 is TGTGCGTCGGGTTTCGCTCTCTACGAGCAGTACTTC.

V usage is TRBV6-5 and J usage is TRBJ2-5; a possible D gene is TRBD1 (6 bases). CDR1 is MNHEY and CDR2 is SVGAGI in the germline V gene. The CDR3 has 14 residues. V gave up 6 bases and J gave up 2 bases, with 13 bases separating them. DNA of the CDR3: TGTGCCAGCAGCCAACAGGGTGGGCAAGAGACCCAGTACTTC. Its translation is CASSQQGGQETQYF.

This chain joins TRBV4-1 and TRBJ1-5; TRBD1 aligns across 9 bases. CDR1 MGHRA and CDR2 YSYEKL come from the germline V gene. The CDR3 contains 15 residues. J lost 5 bases, V lost 5 bases, and 7 bases had no gene match. The CDR3 reads CASSSPGQGDQPQHF. CDR3 in DNA: TGCGCCAGCAGCAGCCCGGGACAGGGTGATCAGCCCCAGCATTTT.

This chain connects TRBV5-6 to TRBJ2-5, with 14 nucleotides matching TRBD2. Per germline, CDR1 SGHDT and CDR2 YYEEEE. V lost 4 bases and J lost 4; bases outside the gene matches: 12. CDR3 size: 18 residues. The DNA for the CDR3 is TGTGCCAGCAGCGTAGAGGGACTAGCGGGAGTTAGTAGAGAGACCCAGTACTTC. Translated: CASSVEGLAGVSRETQYF. The complete variable domain, with remaining parts taken from reference TRBV5-6 and TRBJ2-5, reads DAGVTQSPTHLIKTRGQQVTLRCSPKSGHDTVSWYQQALGQGPQFIFQYYEEEERQRGNFPDRFSGHQFPNYSSELNVNALLLGDSALYLCASSVEGLAGVSRETQYFGPGTRLLVL.

The rearrangement uses TRBV7-9 and TRBJ2-3, with D possibly TRBD1 on 6 matching bases. The germline V gene encodes CDR1 SEHNR and CDR2 FQNEAQ (reference sequence). The CDR3 loop spans 17 amino acids. Trimming cost V 8 bases and J 0 bases, with 21 bases left between them. The CDR3 region is CASPPAEGEPSTDTQYF. The CDR3, as DNA: TGTGCCAGCCCCCCCGCAGAGGGGGAGCCCAGCACAGATACGCAGTATTTT.

The V gene is TRBV10-2, the J gene TRBJ2-7, with D uncertain. Looked up from germline, CDR1 is WSHSY and CDR2 is SAAADI. Trimming took 0 bases from V and 0 from J, leaving 12 bases between them. This CDR3 spans 16 amino acids. The CDR3 loop is CASSESRTGYSYEQYF. In DNA, the CDR3 is TGCGCCAGCAGTGAGTCTCGCACCGGATACTCCTACGAGCAGTACTTC.

This chain joins TRBV9 and TRBJ2-1; 14 nucleotides align to TRBD2. CDR3 length: 17 amino acids. CDR1 is SGDLS and CDR2 is YYNGEE in the germline V gene. V shed 3 bases, J shed 8 bases, and the junction held 10 bases outside the gene matches. CDR3 loop: CASSEGTSGGRGHEQFF. The CDR3 DNA reads TGTGCCAGCAGCGAGGGGACTAGCGGGGGCAGGGGGCATGAGCAGTTCTTC.

V is TRBV6-5 and J is TRBJ1-1; no clear D gene. CDR3 length: 14 amino acids. The germline V gene has CDR1 MNHEY and CDR2 SVGAGI. The ends were cut back, 0 bases at V and 7 bases at J, with 12 bases in the middle. The CDR3 spells CASSYSEQEYEAFF. CDR3 nucleotide sequence: TGTGCCAGCAGTTACTCGGAACAAGAATATGAAGCTTTCTTT.

The chain recombines TRBV11-2 with TRBJ2-2, with 9 nucleotides matching TRBD2. CDR3 length: 17 residues. V lost 1 base, J lost 4 bases, and 7 bases stayed unmatched. Germline CDR1 reads SGHAT; CDR2 reads FQNNGV. CDR3 sequence reads: CASSLGRGLAATGELFF. Here the CDR3 DNA reads TGTGCCAGCAGCTTAGGAAGGGGACTAGCAGCCACCGGGGAGCTGTTTTTT.

The chain carries TRBV15 and TRBJ2-5; TRBD2 aligns across 10 bases. The end of the DNA fits TRBJ2-7 better, so the J call may be wrong. CDR1 and CDR2 (germline): LNHNV, YYDKDF (reference sequence). The CDR3 is made up of 14 amino acids. The DNA for the CDR3 is TGTGCCACCAGCGGGACTAGCGCAGCCTACGAGCAGTACTTC. It yields the protein CATSGTSAAYEQYF.

The chain uses TRBV9 and TRBJ2-3, with 10 bases identical to TRBD2. The trim removed 4 bases at V and 5 bases at J, leaving 4 bases unmatched. Germline V gene data show CDR1 as SGDLS and CDR2 as YYNGEE. This CDR3 contains 14 residues. CDR3 residues: CASSPSGGGDTQYF. The CDR3, as DNA: TGTGCCAGCAGCCCTAGCGGGGGAGGAGATACGCAGTATTTT.

The V and J genes are TRBV6-1 and TRBJ1-5, with 7 bases aligning to TRBD1. Trimming cost V 6 bases and J 4 bases; bases outside gene matches: 6. This CDR3 has 14 residues. Germline V gene sequence: CDR1 MNHNS, CDR2 SASEGT. CDR3 DNA: TGTGCCAGCAGGAGGGACAGCGAGAATCAGCCCCAGCATTTT. Residues: CASRRDSENQPQHF.